This T cell receptor beta chain was sequenced in a study of blood T cell repertoires in COVID-19. On the study more broadly: From the United States, Italy and Spain came samples of acute and convalescent COVID-19. T cells, B-cell-depleted T cells, or PBMCs provided the cDNA or gDNA that served as material.

Original methodology: Amplification of reference gene primers was used by the study to estimate nucleated cell counts. Profiled with immunoSEQ multiplex PCR; TCRdb holds only in-frame clones, not every one. The V and J calls and clone size come from that table; D and trimming were worked out from the DNA. The sample has some 100,000 clones, approximately 87% seen once. V lost 0 bases and J lost 0, with 3 bases in between. This CDR3 has 14 residues. Germline-derived CDR1 and CDR2 are MNHNS and SASEGT. The TCR was taken from a human donor in a cohort sampled during active COVID-19. The specimen was peripheral blood. The chain has TRBV6-1 and TRBJ1-5; D is uncertain. CDR3 DNA sequence: TGTGCCAGCAGTGAAGCCAATAGCAATCAGCCCCAGCATTTT. Its protein is CASSEANSNQPQHF.